This T cell receptor (beta chain) is drawn from a study of T cell changes during pregnancy in multiple sclerosis (dated by TCRdb to about 2019). General notes on the study: The study looked at changes in the T cell repertoire across pregnancy in women with multiple sclerosis.

Libraries came from the immunoSEQ multiplex PCR assay. TCRdb re-hosts the immuneACCESS table, in-frame sequences only. Its copies lack some clones; in the studies checked, an unresolved V gene accounts for under half of them, and the cause for the rest is not known. The table for this sample lists about 110,000 clones; less than 95% of them were counted only once. Roughly 1.5% of the sample comes from the top ten. As to this clone: It lacks a known antigen. Base quality data are lacking; no much larger clone is found one base away.

The TCR comes from a female donor with multiple sclerosis, enrolled in a pregnancy study. The sequenced sample was peripheral blood, obtained after pregnancy.

The CDR3 reads CASSPSSGREYGYTF. The DNA sequence is as follows: TGTGCCAGCTCACCATCTTCAGGAAGGGAGTATGGCTACACCTTC. Recombination joined TRBV18 with TRBJ1-2; the D gene lacks a confident call. From the germline V gene, CDR1 is KGHSH and CDR2 is LQKENI. At the junction V is shortened by 2 bases and J by 5 bases, with 15 bases in between. Including the terminal cysteine and phenylalanine, the CDR3 comprises 15 residues. Just CDR3 DNA is preserved here, 45 bases in frame from base 1.